The 22 T cell receptor beta chains below come from one sample, sequenced in a study of T-cell memory formation after mild COVID-19. TCRdb called the 5' RACE reads again in MiXCR, with one record for every CDR3 protein. Here the sample spans 550,000 to 700,000 distinct CDR3 sequences, approximately 19% being singletons. The material sequenced was PBMCs or a T cell subset sorted from them (not recorded which). The receptor set was obtained from an adult woman who had mild COVID-19 (a few samples of this study predate the infection). Cell type and time point are not known.

This clonotype was detected many times. The V and J genes are TRBV10-3 and TRBJ2-1; D possibly uses TRBD1 or TRBD2 (5 bases each). V was cut by 0 bases and J by 4 bases, with 13 bases left in between. CDR3 length: 16 amino acids. Germline CDR1 reads ENHRY; CDR2 reads SYGVKD. CDR3 sequence (DNA): TGTGCCATCAGTGAGTCGACGGGCAGGGAGTACAATGAGCAGTTCTTC. Translation: CAISESTGREYNEQFF.

The chain combines TRBV7-6 with TRBJ2-7, with TRBD1 as a possible D gene (6 bases). Trimming took off 5 bases at V and 6 bases at J, with 14 bases between the two ends. The CDR3 spans 13 residues. CDR1 and CDR2 from the germline V gene are SGHVS and FNYEAQ. The CDR3 DNA reads TGTGCCAGCAGCCGAGGGAGAGGGGGCGAGCAGTACTTC. It specifies CASSRGRGGEQYF.

This clonotype was seen more than once but under ten times. The chain has TRBV5-1 and TRBJ2-5; the D gene is possibly TRBD2 (5 bases). This CDR3 spans 15 amino acids. Germline V CDR1 and CDR2: SGHRS, YFSETQ. The germline V and J ends were trimmed by 0 bases and 2 bases, with 11 bases remaining between them. The DNA for the CDR3 is TGCGCCAGCAGCTTGGATCCGGGGATTCAAGAGACCCAGTACTTC. Amino acids: CASSLDPGIQETQYF.

This sequence joins TRBV19 and TRBJ1-2; no clear D gene. This CDR3 contains 13 residues. In germline, CDR1 is LNHDA, CDR2 SQIVND (reference sequence). Trimming pared 1 base from V and 2 bases from J, leaving 5 bases between. CDR3 amino acids: CASSIGRNYGYTF. The CDR3 region has the DNA TGTGCCAGTAGTATAGGCAGAAACTATGGCTACACCTTC. The variable domain in full, completed from reference TRBV19 and TRBJ1-2, reads DGGITQSPKYLFRKEGQNVTLSCEQNLNHDAMYWYRQDPGQGLRLIYYSQIVNDFQKGDIAEGYSVSREKKESFPLTVTSAQKNPTAFYLCASSIGRNYGYTFGSGTRLTVV.

The rearrangement links TRBV24-1 to TRBJ2-3, with D unclear. The germline V gene has CDR1 KGHDR and CDR2 SFDVKD. The CDR3 is made up of 16 amino acids. Trimming left V 3 bases short and J 0 bases short, with 12 bases between. CDR3 nucleotides: TGTGCCACCAGTGATCGCAGTCTACCTAGCACAGATACGCAGTATTTT. Its protein is CATSDRSLPSTDTQYF.

A few counts support this clonotype. The V call is TRBV21-1, the J call TRBJ2-7; TRBD1, the D gene given by the table, was not confirmed from the DNA. TRBV21-1 is a recognized pseudogene. The CDR3 length is 12 residues. The CDR3 sequence: CASTGQGGEQYF. The CDR3 DNA reads as TGTGCCAGCACCGGACAGGGGGGCGAGCAGTACTTC.

The chain uses TRBV4-2 and TRBJ2-7, with a possible D match to TRBD2 (6 bases). V lost 0 bases and J lost 0, with 12 bases in between. This CDR3 has 16 residues. Germline V gene data show CDR1 as LGHNA and CDR2 as YNFKEQ. The DNA for the CDR3 is TGTGCCAGCAGCCAAGATTTAGCGGCATTCTCCTACGAGCAGTACTTC. Residues: CASSQDLAAFSYEQYF.

This clonotype was counted a few times. The chain uses TRBV6-6 and TRBJ2-7; possible D gene TRBD2, 6 bases. The V end lost 5 bases, the J end lost 0 bases, and 11 bases lay between the germline ends. Germline assignment: CDR1 MNHNY and CDR2 SVGAGI (reference sequence). CDR3 length equals 14 residues. The CDR3 nucleotides read TGTGCCAGCAGTAAGGGAGGACCCTCCTACGAGCAGTACTTC. The encoded protein is CASSKGGPSYEQYF.

This clonotype occurred a few times. J is TRBJ2-5 and V is TRBV7-3; the match to TRBD2 covers 8 bases. The V gene's germline CDR1 is SGHTA and CDR2 FQGTGA. The junction had 3 bases not matched to a gene; V was cut back by 0 bases and J by 0 bases. The CDR3 has 16 residues. CDR3 in amino acids: CASSLTSGTYQETQYF. CDR3 nucleotide sequence: TGTGCCAGCAGCTTAACTAGCGGGACGTACCAAGAGACCCAGTACTTC.

The CDR3 coding sequence is TGTGCCAGCAGCCCGCAAAGGTCCTCTGGCTACACCTTC. This translates into CASSPQRSSGYTF. The rearrangement links TRBV11-1 to TRBJ1-2; D ambiguous. This CDR3 contains 13 residues. CDR1 is SGHAT, CDR2 FQDESV, per germline (reference sequence). Trimming took 5 bases from V and 7 from J, leaving 14 bases between them.

This chain uses TRBV5-1 with TRBJ2-7, with 7 bases matching TRBD1. V was pared by 4 bases and J by 4 bases, with 11 bases of the junction left unmatched. The CDR3 covers 15 residues. Germline V gene lookup returns CDR1 SGHRS and CDR2 YFSETQ. CDR3 sequence: CASSPGQTVQYEQYF. CDR3 nucleotides: TGCGCCAGCAGCCCGGGACAGACCGTTCAGTACGAGCAGTACTTC.

The sample holds a few counts of this clonotype. The chain carries TRBV7-8 and TRBJ2-6, with D perhaps TRBD1 (6 bases). Germline lookup yields CDR1 SGHVS and CDR2 FQNEAQ. The CDR3 covers 15 residues. Trimming took 5 bases from V and 2 from J, leaving 10 bases between them. CDR3 nucleotides: TGTGCCAGCAGCGTACAGGGTACTGGGGCCAACGTCCTGACTTTC. Translated: CASSVQGTGANVLTF.

J is TRBJ1-1 and V is TRBV7-2, with D uncertain. CDR1 and CDR2 (germline): SGHTA, FQGNSA. The CDR3 loop spans 14 amino acids. Trimming removed 5 bases at V and 1 base at J, with 11 bases between. The CDR3 nucleotides are TGTGCCAGCAGCGCCGGACGGTCGAACACTGAAGCTTTCTTT. It specifies CASSAGRSNTEAFF. Full variable domain (missing parts from reference TRBV7-2 and TRBJ1-1): GAGVSQSPSNKVTEKGKDVELRCDPISGHTALYWYRQSLGQGLEFLIYFQGNSAPDKSGLPSDRFSAERTGGSVSTLTIQRTQQEDSAVYLCASSAGRSNTEAFFGQGTRLTVV.

This clonotype was observed a handful of times. The V gene is TRBV3-1, the J gene TRBJ2-3; D unclear. The length of the CDR3 is 17 residues. V was pared by 5 bases and J by 0 bases, with 18 bases between. Germline values: CDR1 LGHDT, CDR2 YNNKEL (reference sequence). CDR3 sequence reads: CASSETRLNPSTDTQYF. CDR3 DNA: TGTGCCAGCAGCGAGACCAGACTTAACCCTAGCACAGATACGCAGTATTTT.

This clonotype was detected only a few times. V gene TRBV12-3 or TRBV12-4 combines with J gene TRBJ2-7; D tentatively fits TRBD1 or TRBD2 (5 bases each). Trimming removed 5 bases from V and 6 bases from J, with 17 bases in between. This CDR3 is built from 14 residues. This CDR3 reads CASSPRDPGSEQYF. CDR3 sequence (DNA): TGTGCCAGCAGTCCCAGGGACCCAGGAAGCGAGCAGTACTTC.

This clonotype was observed a few times. The chain combines TRBV5-5 with TRBJ2-7, with TRBD1 identical over 12 bases. Trimming cost V 3 bases and J 2 bases; bases outside gene matches: 3. CDR3 size: 15 residues. The germline CDR1 and CDR2 sequences are SGHKS and YYEKEE (reference sequence). CDR3 sequence: CASSSGQGAPYEQYF. The CDR3 bases are TGTGCCAGCAGCTCGGGACAGGGGGCTCCCTACGAGCAGTACTTC.

There are many counts of this clonotype. The V call is TRBV29-1, the J call TRBJ2-1, with 13 bases that match TRBD2. This CDR3 contains 14 residues. The germline V gene has CDR1 SQVTM and CDR2 ANQGSEA. J lost 14 bases, V lost 7 bases, and 14 bases had no gene match. The CDR3 bases are TGCAGCGCAGCACTAGCGGGAGGGCCCAGGGGCGAGTTCTTC. This sequence encodes CSAALAGGPRGEFF.

A few counts support this clonotype. The chain is built from TRBV18 and TRBJ1-2; TRBD1 is a possible D gene (6 bases). CDR1 KGHSH and CDR2 LQKENI come from the germline V gene. The length of the CDR3 is 16 residues. V shed 4 bases and J shed 2 bases, with 17 bases lying between them. CDR3 loop: CASSLPGTSQNYGYTF. In DNA, the CDR3 is TGTGCCAGCTCACTCCCCGGGACATCCCAGAACTATGGCTACACCTTC.

The rearrangement uses TRBV4-3 and TRBJ1-1; D remains ambiguous. This CDR3 has 12 amino acids. Germline V lookup: CDR1 LGHNA, CDR2 YSLEER. Trimming cost V 0 bases and J 7 bases, with 6 bases left between them. CDR3 nucleotide sequence: TGCGCCAGCAGCCAAGATCGTGTTGAAGCTTTCTTT. Protein sequence: CASSQDRVEAFF.

This clonotype has more than one count but fewer than ten. J is TRBJ1-2 and V is TRBV4-1, with TRBD1 identical over 8 bases. CDR1 MGHRA and CDR2 YSYEKL come from the germline V gene. CDR3 length: 14 amino acids. With V trimmed by 3 bases and J by 3 bases, 3 bases remained unmatched. The CDR3 DNA is TGCGCCAGCAGCCACGCAGGGGGCGACTATGGCTACACCTTC. It is translated as CASSHAGGDYGYTF.

The sample holds a few counts of this clonotype. This rearrangement joins TRBV5-1 to TRBJ2-3, with TRBD2 matching 8 bases. Germline-derived CDR1 and CDR2 are SGHRS and YFSETQ. Losses at the gene ends were 2 bases for V and 1 base for J; bases not matched to a gene: 12. This CDR3 has 18 amino acids. The CDR3 sequence is CASSFSAGGSLGTDTQYF. The CDR3 bases are TGCGCCAGCAGCTTCTCGGCGGGGGGATCACTGGGCACAGATACGCAGTATTTT.

This clonotype came up a few times. V and J are TRBV10-3 and TRBJ1-5, with D tentatively TRBD1 (6 bases). The CDR3 covers 13 residues. V was shortened by 5 bases and J by 3 bases, with 8 bases between the two germline ends. Germline loops: CDR1 ENHRY, CDR2 SYGVKD. CDR3 in DNA: TGTGCCATCAGTAGACAGGACAATCAGCCCCAGCATTTT. Its protein product is CAISRQDNQPQHF.